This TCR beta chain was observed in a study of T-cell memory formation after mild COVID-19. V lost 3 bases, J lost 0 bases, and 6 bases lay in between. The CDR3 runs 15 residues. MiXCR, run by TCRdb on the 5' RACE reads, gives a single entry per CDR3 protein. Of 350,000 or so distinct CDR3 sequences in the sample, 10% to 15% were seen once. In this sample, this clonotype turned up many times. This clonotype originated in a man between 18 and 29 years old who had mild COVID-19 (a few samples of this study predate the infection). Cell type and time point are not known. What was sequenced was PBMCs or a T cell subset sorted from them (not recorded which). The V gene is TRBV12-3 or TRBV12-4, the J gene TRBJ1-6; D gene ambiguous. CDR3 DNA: TGTGCCAGCAGTTTGGCTAGCTCCTATAATTCACCCCTCCACTTT. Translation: CASSLASSYNSPLHF.